This TCR beta chain is drawn from a study of human T cells and chemical hapten exposure (dated by TCRdb to about 2021). Concerning the study at large: For sensitization, 2% DPC in acetone was applied to a roughly 2 cm by roughly 2 cm area of upper inner arm skin. Weekly therapeutic DPC doses were additionally applied to the scalp of patients throughout the roughly 24-week study period. Patch tests used Finn chambers with 0.01% DPC on the upper back, scored after 6 days by International Contact Dermatitis Research Group standards. Most of the patients in the cohort were female, and the cohort covered alopecia areata with under or over 50% scalp involvement, alopecia totalis and alopecia universalis. Libraries were combined into a pool for sequencing, and differences in TCR yield between samples came mainly from small differences in library volumes within the pool. In alopecia patients, the study followed how the peripheral blood TCR repertoire changed in vivo over primary and secondary sensitization to diphenylcyclopropenone (DPC), a hapten. Blood samples were taken from patients before sensitization (week 0) and at 2, 6 and about 24 weeks after DPC sensitization. Nearly 30 alopecia patients gave blood for TCR sequencing at one to four time points (pre-sensitization, 2, 6 and 24 weeks).

Overall results and qualifications from the work: Alopecia, a presumed autoimmune disease, was present in all patients, so the immune response of the patients might differ from that of healthy individuals. After repeated subsampling, changes were observed in the strength of the expansion versus patch-test correlation and in the threshold at which the correlation became significant. DPC sensitization did not change the number of TCRs with a frequency above 1 in 1000, and there was no evidence of changes in global repertoire structure. Patch test score was positively correlated with the number of PT1 expanded TCRs, with significance at thresholds 8, 16 and 32 but not at 4. Expanded TCRs formed significantly more large CDR3 similarity clusters than pre-sensitization or healthy control sets, consistent with antigen-driven responses.

Libraries were made using RACE. The run used a NextSeq 500. During library preparation, unique molecular identifiers were attached to individual cDNA molecules so that TCRs could be counted quantitatively and reproducibly. From each blood RNA sample, both TCR alpha and TCR beta chains were sequenced. The source study handled its data this way. The median number of TCRs per sample was around 96,000, ranging from about 23,224 to 690,600. V, J and CDR3 annotation of the TCR reads was performed with the Decombinator software suite. To make PS versus PT1 abundance plots, every sample was subsampled to the same number of TCRs (28,000). TCRs were defined as expanded if absent before sensitization and observed at least eight times at the 2-week time point. TCRdb reworked the public reads: Q25 trimming with fastp, MiXCR clone assembly, productive beta chains retained. For every CDR3 protein sequence, its rows merge into one entry that carries the most common genes and DNA. The V and J calls and clone size are TCRdb's, not the authors'. This sample comprises some 49,000 distinct CDR3 sequences, around 9% of them detected only once. 4.5% of the sample is held by the ten biggest clonotypes.

The germline ends are 16 bases apart after V is trimmed by 6 bases and J by 2 bases. CDR1 SGHAT and CDR2 FQNNGV are derived from the germline V gene. Including cysteine and phenylalanine, the CDR3 has 16 amino acids. The sequence is cut down to CDR3 DNA, 48 bases in frame from base 1. This clonotype showed up many times. Its target antigen remains unknown. Base qualities are missing; no much larger clone stands one base away. The sample's time point label, decoded: patch test 1, 2 weeks after DPC sensitization. The sample's treatment or condition label, decoded: therapeutic diphenylcyclopropenone sensitization with weekly scalp DPC. At each patch-test visit, blood was drawn before the patch test was applied. Patients were eligible if aged 18 to 70, diagnosed with alopecia and judged suitable for DPC therapy, and pregnant patients were excluded. Unfractionated whole blood was collected in Tempus Blood RNA tubes, and total RNA was extracted from that blood.

This material consisted of whole blood, taken in connection with sensitization to the hapten diphenylcyclopropenone (DPC). The rearrangement combines TRBV11-2 with TRBJ1-4; TRBD1 is perhaps the D gene, given 5 matching bases. The clonotype comes from a woman aged 45 to 65 with alopecia areata. Some clones in this sample may be carry-over from other donors' samples. The CDR3 corresponds to CASSILPGRTNEKLFF. Read as DNA, the sequence is TGTGCCAGCAGTATACTTCCGGGGCGGACTAATGAAAAACTGTTTTTT.